Included here is one T cell receptor beta chain sequence, with context. The sample originates from a study of CD8+ T cells in alopecia areata. CDR1 and CDR2 (germline): SNHLY, FYNNEI. V was cut by 3 bases and J by 5 bases, with 10 bases left in between. The length of the CDR3 is 13 residues. Treatment reported: oral pan-JAK inhibitor, 5-10 mg twice daily. Investigators isolated RNA and reverse transcribed it into cDNA to act as the sequencing template. Generated by immunoSEQ multiplex PCR, the TCRdb table keeps only in-frame clones and is missing some. The data show 150,000 to 200,000 clones, roughly two thirds seen once.

This clonotype was sampled from a human donor with alopecia areata. The rearrangement links TRBV2 to TRBJ2-5, with D possibly being TRBD1 (6 bases). The material was CD4+ T cells sorted from blood, obtained at week 4, from a patient treated with tofacitinib. The CDR3 DNA reads TGTGCCAGCAGTGAGGGGGCGGAGGAGACCCAGTACTTC. Encoded protein: CASSEGAEETQYF.